The next 10 T cell receptor beta chains were all read from a single sample in a study of T-cell memory formation after mild COVID-19. MiXCR, applied by TCRdb to the 5' RACE reads, yields one record per CDR3 protein. The table lists 180,000 or so distinct CDR3 sequences, roughly 11% of them singletons. Sequencing was done on a sample of PBMCs or a T cell subset sorted from them (not recorded which). These receptors were taken from a man younger than 35 who had mild COVID-19 (a few samples of this study predate the infection). Cell type and time point are not known.

The chain is built from TRBV7-2 and TRBJ2-7, with 9 bases lining up with TRBD1. Germline V gene lookup returns CDR1 SGHTA and CDR2 FQGNSA. CDR3 length: 15 residues. V lost 5 bases to trimming and J lost 3 bases; unmatched junction nucleotides: 8. The CDR3 region is CASSRLGTGFYEQYF. In DNA form, the CDR3 reads TGTGCCAGCAGCCGCCTCGGGACAGGGTTCTACGAGCAGTACTTC.

In its sample, this clonotype was seen a few times. The chain employs TRBV7-2 and TRBJ1-1; no definite D call. The CDR3 is 15 amino acids. Trimming cost V 1 base and J 0 bases, with 9 bases left between them. The V gene's germline CDR1 is SGHTA and CDR2 FQGNSA. This CDR3 reads CASSLVGILNTEAFF. The CDR3 DNA reads TGTGCCAGCAGCTTAGTTGGGATACTGAACACTGAAGCTTTCTTT.

In its sample, this clonotype was seen a few times. CDR3 sequence reads: CASRGRNTNTGELFF. The DNA for the CDR3 is TGTGCCAGCAGGGGCAGGAATACGAACACCGGGGAGCTGTTTTTT. The chain combines TRBV6-2 or TRBV6-3 with TRBJ2-2; D not certain. Germline CDR1 is MNHEY and CDR2 is SVGEGT. Trimming shortened V by 6 bases and J by 0 bases, and 11 bases separated the two germline ends. This CDR3 has 15 residues.

The V and J genes are TRBV6-5 and TRBJ1-4; D is perhaps TRBD1 (5 bases). V dropped 4 bases and J dropped 8 bases, with 17 bases sitting between them. Germline CDR1 and CDR2: MNHEY and SVGAGI. The CDR3 has 15 residues. CDR3 sequence: CASSSRQPGGEKLFF. The DNA for the CDR3 is TGTGCCAGCAGTTCAAGACAGCCCGGAGGGGAAAAACTGTTTTTT.

This clonotype has only a few counts. The chain employs TRBV6-5 and TRBJ2-2; D remains ambiguous. The CDR3 sequence is 11 residues long. Germline values: CDR1 MNHEY, CDR2 SVGAGI. Between the trimmed V and J ends, which lost 8 bases and 8 bases, there was a span of 9 bases. The chain's CDR3 is CASHNSGELFF. The CDR3 nucleotides read TGTGCCAGCCATAACAGTGGGGAGCTGTTTTTT.

The chain uses TRBV7-3 and TRBJ1-1, with D perhaps matching TRBD1 (5 bases). Trimming removed 2 bases at V and 1 base at J, with 17 bases between. Germline CDR1 and CDR2: SGHTA and FQGTGA. This CDR3 contains 17 residues. Here the CDR3 reads CASSLFAPDSRNTEAFF. The CDR3 DNA sequence: TGTGCCAGCAGCTTATTTGCACCCGACAGTAGGAACACTGAAGCTTTCTTT.

This clonotype has more than one count but fewer than ten. V and J are TRBV20-1 and TRBJ2-3; D not resolved. The CDR3 sequence is 13 residues long. Germline loops: CDR1 DFQATT, CDR2 SNEGSKA (reference sequence). Trimming took 3 bases from V and 2 from J, leaving 9 bases between them. As DNA, the CDR3 is TGCAGTGCTAGCCAGACCTACACAGATACGCAGTATTTT. Its translation: CSASQTYTDTQYF.

This clonotype was recorded a few times. The rearrangement uses TRBV29-1 and TRBJ1-2; D remains unclear. CDR3 size: 11 residues. In germline, CDR1 is SQVTM, CDR2 ANQGSEA. Trimming took off 3 bases at V and 5 bases at J, with 7 bases between the two ends. The CDR3 DNA follows: TGCAGCGTTGAGCGGCAGTATGGCTACACCTTC. Protein product: CSVERQYGYTF.

The rearrangement joins TRBV9 to TRBJ2-1, with 7 bases matching TRBD2. Looked up from germline, CDR1 is SGDLS and CDR2 is YYNGEE. After removal of 0 bases from V and 6 bases from J, the junction contained 9 bases not matched to a gene. The CDR3 extends over 16 amino acids. CDR3 sequence reads: CASSVGPLRGTNEQFF. The CDR3 nucleotides read TGTGCCAGCAGCGTAGGCCCTTTGCGGGGGACCAATGAGCAGTTCTTC.

Only one count was recorded for this clonotype. V is TRBV28 and J is TRBJ1-3; D is undetermined. Trimming pared 8 bases from V and 0 bases from J, leaving 8 bases between. From germline, CDR1 is MDHEN and CDR2 SYDVKM. The CDR3 runs to 13 residues. The CDR3, as DNA: TGTGCCAGCGTGTTAACCTCTGGAAACACCATATATTTT. It codes for CASVLTSGNTIYF.